This T cell receptor beta chain came from a study of Graves' ophthalmopathy and Graves' hyperthyroidism. Germline CDR1 and CDR2: SQVTM and ANQGSEA. Trimming pared 3 bases from V and 5 bases from J, leaving 23 bases between. CDR3 length equals 16 residues. TCR beta CDR3 amplification used RNA transcripts. An initial RT-PCR round employing HTBI primers preceded a second-round multiplex PCR. TCRdb fed the multiplex PCR reads into MiXCR, producing one record per CDR3 protein. The sample contains a few hundred thousand distinct CDR3 sequences, less than 45% of which appear only once. The chain has TRBV29-1 and TRBJ2-7, with D possibly being TRBD1 (7 bases). What was sequenced was peripheral blood or thyroid tissue (not recorded which). This clonotype was obtained from an adult man with Graves' hyperthyroidism. The CDR3 DNA reads as TGCAGCGTTGAGTTGGAAATCCAAACAGGGGAGGACGAGCAGTACTTC. This encodes CSVELEIQTGEDEQYF.